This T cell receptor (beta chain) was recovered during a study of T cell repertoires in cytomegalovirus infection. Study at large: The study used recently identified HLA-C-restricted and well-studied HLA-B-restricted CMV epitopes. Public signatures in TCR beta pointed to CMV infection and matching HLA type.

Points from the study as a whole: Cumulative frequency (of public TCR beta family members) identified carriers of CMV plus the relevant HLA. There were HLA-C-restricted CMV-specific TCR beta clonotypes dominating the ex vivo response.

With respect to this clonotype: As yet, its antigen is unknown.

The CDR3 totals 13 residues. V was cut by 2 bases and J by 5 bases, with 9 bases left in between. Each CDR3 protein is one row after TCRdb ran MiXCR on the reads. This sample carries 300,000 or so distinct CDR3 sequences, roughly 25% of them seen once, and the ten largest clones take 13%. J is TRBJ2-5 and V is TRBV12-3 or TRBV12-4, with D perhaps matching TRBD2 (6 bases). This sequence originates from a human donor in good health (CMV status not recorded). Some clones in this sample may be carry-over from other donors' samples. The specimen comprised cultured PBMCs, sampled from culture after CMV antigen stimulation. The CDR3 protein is CASSLRRAETQYF. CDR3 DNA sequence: TGTGCCAGCAGTTTACGGAGGGCCGAGACCCAGTACTTC.